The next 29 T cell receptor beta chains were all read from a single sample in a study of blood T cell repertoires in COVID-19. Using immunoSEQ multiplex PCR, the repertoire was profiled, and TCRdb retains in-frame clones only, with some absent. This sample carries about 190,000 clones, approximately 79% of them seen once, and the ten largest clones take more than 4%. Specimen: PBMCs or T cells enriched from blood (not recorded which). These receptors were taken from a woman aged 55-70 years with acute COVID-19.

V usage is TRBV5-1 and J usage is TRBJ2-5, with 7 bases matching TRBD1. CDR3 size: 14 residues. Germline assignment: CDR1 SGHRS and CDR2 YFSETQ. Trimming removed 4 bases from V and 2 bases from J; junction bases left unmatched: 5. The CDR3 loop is CASSHGQEQETQYF. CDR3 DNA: TGCGCCAGCAGCCACGGACAGGAACAAGAGACCCAGTACTTC.

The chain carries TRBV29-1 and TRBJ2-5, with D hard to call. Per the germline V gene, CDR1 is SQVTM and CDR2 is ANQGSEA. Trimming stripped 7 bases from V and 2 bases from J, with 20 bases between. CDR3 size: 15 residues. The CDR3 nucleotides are TGCAGCGCCGGTAGTCGGATCTCGACTCAAGAGACCCAGTACTTC. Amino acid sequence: CSAGSRISTQETQYF.

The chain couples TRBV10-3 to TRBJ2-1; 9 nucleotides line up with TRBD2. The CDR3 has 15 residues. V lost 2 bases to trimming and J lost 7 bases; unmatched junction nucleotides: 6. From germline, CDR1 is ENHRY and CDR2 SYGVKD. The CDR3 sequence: CAISEVAGVKNEQFF. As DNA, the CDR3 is TGTGCCATCAGTGAGGTAGCGGGAGTTAAGAATGAGCAGTTCTTC.

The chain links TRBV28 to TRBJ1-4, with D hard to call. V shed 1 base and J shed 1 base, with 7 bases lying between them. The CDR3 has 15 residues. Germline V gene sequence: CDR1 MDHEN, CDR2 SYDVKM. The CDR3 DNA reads TGTGCCAGCAGTTTATCGTACGGAACTAATGAAAAACTGTTTTTT. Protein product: CASSLSYGTNEKLFF.

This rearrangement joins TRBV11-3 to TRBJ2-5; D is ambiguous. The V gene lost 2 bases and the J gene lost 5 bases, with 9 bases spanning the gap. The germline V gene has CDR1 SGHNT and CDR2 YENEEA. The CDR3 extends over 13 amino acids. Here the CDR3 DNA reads TGTGCCAGCAGCTTAAATGGTGGCGAGACCCAGTACTTC. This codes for CASSLNGGETQYF.

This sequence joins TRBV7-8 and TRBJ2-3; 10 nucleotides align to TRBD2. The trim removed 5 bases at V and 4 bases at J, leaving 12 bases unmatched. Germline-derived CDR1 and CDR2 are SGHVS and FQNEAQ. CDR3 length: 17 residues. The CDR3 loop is CASSLRVSSGSADTQYF. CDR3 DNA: TGTGCCAGCAGCCTGCGCGTTTCTAGCGGGAGCGCAGATACGCAGTATTTT.

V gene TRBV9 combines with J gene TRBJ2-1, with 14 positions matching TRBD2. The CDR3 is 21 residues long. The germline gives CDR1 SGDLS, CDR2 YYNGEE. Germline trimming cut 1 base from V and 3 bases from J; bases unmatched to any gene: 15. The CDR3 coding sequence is TGTGCCAGCAGCGTACCAGGTGACAGGACTAGCGGGGGGCCGAGCTACAATGAGCAGTTCTTC. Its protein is CASSVPGDRTSGGPSYNEQFF.

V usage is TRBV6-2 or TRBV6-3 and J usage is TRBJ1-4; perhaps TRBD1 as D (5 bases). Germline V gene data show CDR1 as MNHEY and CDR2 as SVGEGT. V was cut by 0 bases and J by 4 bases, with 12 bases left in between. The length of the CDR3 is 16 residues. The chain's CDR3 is CASSYSVGQLNEKLFF. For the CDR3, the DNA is TGTGCCAGCAGTTACTCGGTAGGACAACTTAATGAAAAACTGTTTTTT.

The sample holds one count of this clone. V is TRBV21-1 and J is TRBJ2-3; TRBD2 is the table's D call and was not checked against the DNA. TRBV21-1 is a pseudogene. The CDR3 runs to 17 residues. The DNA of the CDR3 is TGTGCCAGCGTCTCCAAGGCCCAAAGAAGGCGGACAGATACGCAGTATTTT. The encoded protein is CASVSKAQRRRTDTQYF.

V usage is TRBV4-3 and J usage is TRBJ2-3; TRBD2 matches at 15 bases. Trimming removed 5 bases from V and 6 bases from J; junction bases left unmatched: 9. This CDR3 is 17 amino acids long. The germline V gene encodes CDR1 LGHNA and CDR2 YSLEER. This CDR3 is CASSYLGLAGGPDTQYF. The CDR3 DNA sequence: TGCGCCAGCAGCTATTTAGGACTAGCGGGGGGGCCGGATACGCAGTATTTT.

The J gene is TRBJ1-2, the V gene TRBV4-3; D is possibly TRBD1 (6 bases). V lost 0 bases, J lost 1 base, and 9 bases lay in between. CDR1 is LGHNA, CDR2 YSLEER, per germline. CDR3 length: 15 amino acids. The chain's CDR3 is CASSQESGVNYGYTF. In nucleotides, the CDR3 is TGCGCCAGCAGCCAAGAGTCAGGGGTTAACTATGGCTACACCTTC.

CDR3 nucleotides: TGTGCCAGCCAACCCCCGGGGTTCACAGATACGCAGTATTTT. Protein sequence: CASQPPGFTDTQYF. V and J are TRBV25-1 and TRBJ2-3; D perhaps matches TRBD2 (5 bases). Germline V lookup: CDR1 MGHDK, CDR2 SYGVNS. Between the trimmed V and J ends, which lost 8 bases and 2 bases, there was a span of 14 bases. The length of the CDR3 is 14 residues. The complete variable domain, with remaining parts taken from reference TRBV25-1 and TRBJ2-3, reads EADIYQTPRYLVIGTGKKITLECSQTMGHDKMYWYQQDPGMELHLIHYSYGVNSTEKGDLSSESTVSRIRTEHFPLTLESARPSHTSQYLCASQPPGFTDTQYFGPGTRLTVL.

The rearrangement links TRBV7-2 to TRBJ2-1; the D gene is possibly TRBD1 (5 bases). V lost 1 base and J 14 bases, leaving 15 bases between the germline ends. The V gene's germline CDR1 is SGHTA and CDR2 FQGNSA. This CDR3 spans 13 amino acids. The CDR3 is CASSLEPGKKEFF. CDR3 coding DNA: TGTGCCAGCAGCTTAGAGCCAGGGAAAAAAGAGTTCTTC. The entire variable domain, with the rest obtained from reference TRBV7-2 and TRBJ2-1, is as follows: GAGVSQSPSNKVTEKGKDVELRCDPISGHTALYWYRQSLGQGLEFLIYFQGNSAPDKSGLPSDRFSAERTGGSVSTLTIQRTQQEDSAVYLCASSLEPGKKEFFGPGTRLTVL.

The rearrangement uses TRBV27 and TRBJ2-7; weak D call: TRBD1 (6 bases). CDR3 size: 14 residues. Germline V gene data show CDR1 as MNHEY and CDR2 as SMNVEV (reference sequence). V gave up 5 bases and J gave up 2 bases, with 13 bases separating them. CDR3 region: CASSLKTGTYEQYF. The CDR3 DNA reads TGTGCCAGCAGTCTAAAGACAGGAACCTACGAGCAGTACTTC.

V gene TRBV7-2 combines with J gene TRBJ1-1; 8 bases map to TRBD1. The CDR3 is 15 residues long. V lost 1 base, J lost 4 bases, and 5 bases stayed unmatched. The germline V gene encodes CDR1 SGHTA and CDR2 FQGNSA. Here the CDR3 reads CASSLGTGGPTEAFF. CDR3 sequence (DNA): TGTGCCAGCAGCTTAGGAACAGGGGGTCCCACTGAAGCTTTCTTT.

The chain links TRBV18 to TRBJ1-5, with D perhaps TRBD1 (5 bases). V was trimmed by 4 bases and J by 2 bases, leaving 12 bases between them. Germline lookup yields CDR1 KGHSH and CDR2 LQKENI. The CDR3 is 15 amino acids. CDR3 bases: TGTGCCAGCTCACAGGGACTCGGGGGCAATCAGCCCCAGCATTTT. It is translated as CASSQGLGGNQPQHF.

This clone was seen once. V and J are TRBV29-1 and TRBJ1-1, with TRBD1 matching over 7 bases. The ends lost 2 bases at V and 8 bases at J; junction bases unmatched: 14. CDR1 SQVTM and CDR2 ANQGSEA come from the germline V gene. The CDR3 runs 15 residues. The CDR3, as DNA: TGCAGCGTTGAATTGATAGGCGGCCAGGGGGGAGAAGCTTTCTTT. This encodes CSVELIGGQGGEAFF.

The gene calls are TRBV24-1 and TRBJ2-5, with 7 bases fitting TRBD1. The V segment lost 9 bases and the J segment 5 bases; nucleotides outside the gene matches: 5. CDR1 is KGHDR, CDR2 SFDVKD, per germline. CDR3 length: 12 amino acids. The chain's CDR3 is CATQQGPETQYF. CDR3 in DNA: TGTGCCACCCAACAGGGGCCGGAGACCCAGTACTTC.

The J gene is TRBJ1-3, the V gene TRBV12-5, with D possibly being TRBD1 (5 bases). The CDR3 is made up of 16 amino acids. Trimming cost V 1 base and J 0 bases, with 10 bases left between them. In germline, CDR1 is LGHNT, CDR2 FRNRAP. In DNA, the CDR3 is TGTGCTAGTGGTTTGGACGCAGGGCTCTCTGGAAACACCATATATTTT. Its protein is CASGLDAGLSGNTIYF.

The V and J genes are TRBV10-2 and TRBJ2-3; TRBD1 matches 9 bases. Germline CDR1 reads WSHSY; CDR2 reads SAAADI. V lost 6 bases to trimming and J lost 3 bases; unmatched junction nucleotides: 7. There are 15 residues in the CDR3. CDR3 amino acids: CASRPGTGRTDTQYF. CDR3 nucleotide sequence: TGCGCCAGCAGACCCGGGACAGGGCGGACAGATACGCAGTATTTT.

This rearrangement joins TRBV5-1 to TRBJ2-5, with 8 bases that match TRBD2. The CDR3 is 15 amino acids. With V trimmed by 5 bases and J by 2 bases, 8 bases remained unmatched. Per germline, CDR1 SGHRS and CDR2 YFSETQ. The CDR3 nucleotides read TGCGCCAGCAGAGACACTAGCGGAAGTCAAGAGACCCAGTACTTC. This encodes CASRDTSGSQETQYF.

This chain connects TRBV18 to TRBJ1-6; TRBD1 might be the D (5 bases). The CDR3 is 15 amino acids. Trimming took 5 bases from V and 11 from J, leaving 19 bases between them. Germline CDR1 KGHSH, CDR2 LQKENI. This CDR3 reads CASSSTTDSRTPLHF. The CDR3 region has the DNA TGTGCCAGCTCATCAACGACAGACAGCCGGACACCCCTCCACTTT.

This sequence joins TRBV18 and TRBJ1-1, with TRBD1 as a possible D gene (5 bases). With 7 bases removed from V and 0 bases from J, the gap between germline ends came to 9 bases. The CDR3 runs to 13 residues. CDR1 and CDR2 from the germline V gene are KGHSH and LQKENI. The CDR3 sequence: CASYPDMNTEAFF. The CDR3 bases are TGTGCCAGCTACCCGGACATGAACACTGAAGCTTTCTTT.

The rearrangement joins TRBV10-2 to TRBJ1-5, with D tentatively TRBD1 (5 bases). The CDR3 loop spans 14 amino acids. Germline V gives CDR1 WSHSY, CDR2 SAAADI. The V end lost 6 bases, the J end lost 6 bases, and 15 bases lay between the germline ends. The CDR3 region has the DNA TGCGCCAGCAGAAAGGAGCAGGGCGGTCAGCCCCAGCATTTT. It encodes CASRKEQGGQPQHF.

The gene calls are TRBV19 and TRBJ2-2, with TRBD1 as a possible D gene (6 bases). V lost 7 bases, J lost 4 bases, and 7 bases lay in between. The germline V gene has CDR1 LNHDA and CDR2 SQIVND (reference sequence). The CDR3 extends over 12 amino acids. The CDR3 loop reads CASNRATGELFF. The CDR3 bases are TGTGCCAGTAACAGGGCCACCGGGGAGCTGTTTTTT.

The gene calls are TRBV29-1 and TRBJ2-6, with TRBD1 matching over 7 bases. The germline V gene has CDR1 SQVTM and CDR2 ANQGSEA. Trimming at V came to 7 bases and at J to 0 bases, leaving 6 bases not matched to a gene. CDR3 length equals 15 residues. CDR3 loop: CSATGRYSGANVLTF. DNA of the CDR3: TGCAGCGCGACAGGGAGATACTCTGGGGCCAACGTCCTGACTTTC. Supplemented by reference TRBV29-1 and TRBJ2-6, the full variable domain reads SAVISQKPSRDICQRGTSLTIQCQVDSQVTMMFWYRQQPGQSLTLIATANQGSEATYESGFVIDKFPISRPNLTFSTLTVSNMSPEDSSIYLCSATGRYSGANVLTFGAGSRLTVL.

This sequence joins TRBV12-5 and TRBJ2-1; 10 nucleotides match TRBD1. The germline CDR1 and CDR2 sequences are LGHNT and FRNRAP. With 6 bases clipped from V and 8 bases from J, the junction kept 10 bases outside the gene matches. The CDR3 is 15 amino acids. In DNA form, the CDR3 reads TGTGCTAGTGGCATCCCAGGGACAGGGGTTGATGAGCAGTTCTTC. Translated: CASGIPGTGVDEQFF.

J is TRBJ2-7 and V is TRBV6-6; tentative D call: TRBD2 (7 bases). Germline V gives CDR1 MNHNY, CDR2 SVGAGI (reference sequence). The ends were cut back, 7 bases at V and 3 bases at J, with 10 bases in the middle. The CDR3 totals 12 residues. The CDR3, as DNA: TGTGCCAGCAAGGGAGGGGGCTACGAGCAGTACTTC. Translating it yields CASKGGGYEQYF.

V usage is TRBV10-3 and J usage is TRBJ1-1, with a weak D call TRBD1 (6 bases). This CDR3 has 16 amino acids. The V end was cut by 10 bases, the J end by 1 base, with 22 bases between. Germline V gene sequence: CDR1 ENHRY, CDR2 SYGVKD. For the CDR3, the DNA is TGTGCCACCCACGGTTCGACAGGTATCGCGAACACTGAAGCTTTCTTT. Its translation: CATHGSTGIANTEAFF.